The rows below give T cell receptor beta chains drawn from one sample of a study of CD8 T cells in Susac syndrome. TCRdb itself ran the immunoSEQ multiplex PCR reads through MiXCR, one entry per CDR3 protein. The sample lists approximately 120,000 distinct CDR3 sequences, over 90% occurring once. Sequencing was carried out using CD4+ T cells from PBMCs. The source of these receptors is a human donor in good health. Both conserved end residues are part of each CDR3. The D gene is left open where the match is weak. Only part of the rows carry a size: once, few, many, or a class if the clone is expanded.

d_gene: TRBD1
v_gene: TRBV5-1
abundance: NA
j_gene: TRBJ2-4
CDR3nt: TGCGCCAGCACGACAGGGTCGATGGCCAAAAACATTCAGTACTTC
CDR3aa: CASTTGSMAKNIQYF

d_gene: TRBD2
v_gene: TRBV30
abundance: NA
j_gene: TRBJ2-3
CDR3nt: TGTGCCTGGAGTTCCAGCGGGATTAGGACAGATACGCAGTATTTT
CDR3aa: CAWSSSGIRTDTQYF

d_gene: NA
v_gene: TRBV20-1
abundance: NA
j_gene: TRBJ1-2
CDR3nt: TGCAGTGCTAGAGCCCCCTCGGGCTACACCTTC
CDR3aa: CSARAPSGYTF

d_gene: TRBD2
v_gene: TRBV25-1
abundance: NA
j_gene: TRBJ2-1
CDR3nt: TGTGCCAGCAGACCGGGACTAGCGGCGAGAAACAATGAGCAGTTCTTC
CDR3aa: CASRPGLAARNNEQFF

d_gene: TRBD2
v_gene: TRBV3-1
abundance: NA
j_gene: TRBJ2-3
CDR3nt: TGTGCCAGCAGCCTCCCGCTAGCGGGGACAGATACGCAGTATTTT
CDR3aa: CASSLPLAGTDTQYF

d_gene: TRBD2
v_gene: TRBV29-1
abundance: NA
j_gene: TRBJ2-3
CDR3nt: TGCAGCAAACAACCCGGCTCCCCTAGCGGGGGGGAAGGGGTAGATACGCAGTATTTT
CDR3aa: CSKQPGSPSGGEGVDTQYF

d_gene: NA
v_gene: TRBV12-3/TRBV12-4
abundance: NA
j_gene: TRBJ1-1
CDR3nt: TGTGCCAGCAGTACCCGGACAGACCACACTGAAGCTTTCTTT
CDR3aa: CASSTRTDHTEAFF

d_gene: TRBD1
v_gene: TRBV6-1
abundance: NA
j_gene: TRBJ1-1
CDR3nt: TGTGCCAGCAGCCCCCCTAGGGACAGGGGGCTTGGGACTGAAGCTTTCTTT
CDR3aa: CASSPPRDRGLGTEAFF

d_gene: TRBD2
v_gene: TRBV20-1
abundance: once
j_gene: TRBJ2-5
CDR3nt: TGCAGTGCTAGTCAACTAGCGGGGGGAGCCCAAGAGACCCAGTACTTC
CDR3aa: CSASQLAGGAQETQYF

d_gene: TRBD2
v_gene: TRBV7-2
abundance: NA
j_gene: TRBJ2-3
CDR3nt: TGTGCCAGCAGCTTAGGGGCGGGGGGGGCAGATACGCAGTATTTT
CDR3aa: CASSLGAGGADTQYF

d_gene: TRBD2
v_gene: TRBV29-1
abundance: NA
j_gene: TRBJ2-3
CDR3nt: TGCAGCGCCCGGGGGTCGCGGGAGGGATCAGGGAGCACAGATACGCAGTATTTT
CDR3aa: CSARGSREGSGSTDTQYF

d_gene: NA
v_gene: TRBV29-1
abundance: NA
j_gene: TRBJ2-5
CDR3nt: TGCAGCGCATCGCCCATCCAAGAGACCCAGTACTTC
CDR3aa: CSASPIQETQYF

d_gene: NA
v_gene: TRBV25-1
abundance: NA
j_gene: TRBJ1-1
CDR3nt: TGTGCCAGCAGTGGGGCGGAAAGGTCTTATCGCACTGAAGCTTTCTTT
CDR3aa: CASSGAERSYRTEAFF

d_gene: NA
v_gene: TRBV29-1
abundance: NA
j_gene: TRBJ2-2
CDR3nt: TGCAGCGTAGTACCCAGGGTACCCACCGGGGAGCTGTTTTTT
CDR3aa: CSVVPRVPTGELFF

d_gene: TRBD2
v_gene: TRBV20-1
abundance: NA
j_gene: TRBJ2-3
CDR3nt: TGCAGTGCTAGAGTTACTAGCGGGGGTGCAGATACGCAGTATTTT
CDR3aa: CSARVTSGGADTQYF

d_gene: TRBD1
v_gene: TRBV19
abundance: NA
j_gene: TRBJ1-5
CDR3nt: TGTGCCAGTAGTAACCCTGGGACAGGGGGAAGTCAGCCCCAGCATTTT
CDR3aa: CASSNPGTGGSQPQHF

d_gene: NA
v_gene: TRBV14
abundance: NA
j_gene: TRBJ2-5
CDR3nt: TGTGCCAGCAGCCAAGACAGAACCCAGTACTTC
CDR3aa: CASSQDRTQYF

d_gene: NA
v_gene: TRBV5-1
abundance: NA
j_gene: TRBJ2-1
CDR3nt: TGCGCCAGCAGCTTGGAAACTCCAACCCATGAGCAGTTCTTC
CDR3aa: CASSLETPTHEQFF

d_gene: NA
v_gene: TRBV6-2/TRBV6-3
abundance: NA
j_gene: TRBJ1-1
CDR3nt: TGTGCCAGCAGTTACAGGACAGTTAACACTGAAGCTTTCTTT
CDR3aa: CASSYRTVNTEAFF

d_gene: TRBD1
v_gene: TRBV18
abundance: NA
j_gene: TRBJ1-5
CDR3nt: TGTGCCAGCTCACCGACAGGGGGAAGCAATCAGCCCCAGCATTTT
CDR3aa: CASSPTGGSNQPQHF

d_gene: TRBD2
v_gene: TRBV20-1
abundance: NA
j_gene: TRBJ2-5
CDR3nt: TGCAGTGCTCGTAGCGGGGGGGAAAGTCTGGAGACCCAGTACTTC
CDR3aa: CSARSGGESLETQYF

d_gene: NA
v_gene: TRBV12-3/TRBV12-4
abundance: NA
j_gene: TRBJ1-1
CDR3nt: TGTGCCAGCAGTTCCCAGGGGCCGAACACTGAAGCTTTCTTT
CDR3aa: CASSSQGPNTEAFF

d_gene: TRBD2
v_gene: TRBV6-2/TRBV6-3
abundance: NA
j_gene: TRBJ2-1
CDR3nt: TGTGCCAGCAGAAGAGCGGGGGGGCCTTCTTCCTACACAATGGAGCAGTTCTTC
CDR3aa: CASRRAGGPSSYTMEQFF

d_gene: NA
v_gene: TRBV6-2/TRBV6-3
abundance: NA
j_gene: TRBJ2-1
CDR3nt: TGTGCCAGCAGTTACCCAGACTTACGTCGGAGCTCCTACAATGAGCAGTTCTTC
CDR3aa: CASSYPDLRRSSYNEQFF

d_gene: NA
v_gene: TRBV25-1
abundance: NA
j_gene: TRBJ1-4
CDR3nt: TGTGCCAGCAGTGAATTCGGACAGATTAATGAAAAACTGTTTTTT
CDR3aa: CASSEFGQINEKLFF

d_gene: TRBD2
v_gene: TRBV20-1
abundance: NA
j_gene: TRBJ2-7
CDR3nt: TGCAGTGCATCCGGGACTAGCGGGGGGAAGTCCTACGAGCAGTACTTC
CDR3aa: CSASGTSGGKSYEQYF

d_gene: NA
v_gene: TRBV5-6
abundance: NA
j_gene: TRBJ2-1
CDR3nt: TGTGCCAGCAACACCCGGGGGATCAATGAGCAGTTCTTC
CDR3aa: CASNTRGINEQFF

d_gene: NA
v_gene: TRBV7-2
abundance: NA
j_gene: TRBJ1-1
CDR3nt: TGTGCCAGCATCACCCGGTTTGGAGGCTTGTTAAACACTGAAGCTTTCTTT
CDR3aa: CASITRFGGLLNTEAFF

d_gene: TRBD2
v_gene: TRBV20-1
abundance: NA
j_gene: TRBJ2-5
CDR3nt: TGCAGTGCTAGAGAGACTTTGACTAGCGTCCAAGAGACCCAGTACTTC
CDR3aa: CSARETLTSVQETQYF

d_gene: NA
v_gene: TRBV27
abundance: NA
j_gene: TRBJ1-1
CDR3nt: TGTGCCAGCAGTTTATCAGGGTCTCCGAACACTGAAGCTTTCTTT
CDR3aa: CASSLSGSPNTEAFF

d_gene: NA
v_gene: TRBV7-6
abundance: NA
j_gene: TRBJ2-3
CDR3nt: TGTGCCAGCAGCTTACCAGCAGGGCTCGGTACAGATACGCAGTATTTT
CDR3aa: CASSLPAGLGTDTQYF